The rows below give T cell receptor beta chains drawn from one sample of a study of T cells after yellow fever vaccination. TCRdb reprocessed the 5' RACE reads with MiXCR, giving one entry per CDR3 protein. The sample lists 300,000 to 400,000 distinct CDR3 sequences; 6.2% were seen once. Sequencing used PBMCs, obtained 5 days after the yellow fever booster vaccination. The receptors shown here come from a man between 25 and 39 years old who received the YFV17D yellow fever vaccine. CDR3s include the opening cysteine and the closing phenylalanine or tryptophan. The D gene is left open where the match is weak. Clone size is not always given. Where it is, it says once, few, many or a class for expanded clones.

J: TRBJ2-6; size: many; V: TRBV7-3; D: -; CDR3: CASSSRAGANVLTF; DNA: TGTGCCAGCAGCAGCCGGGCTGGGGCCAACGTCCTGACTTTC
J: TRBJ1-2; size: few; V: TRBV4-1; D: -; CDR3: CASSQAAGNYGYTF; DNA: TGCGCCAGCAGCCAAGCGGCAGGGAATTATGGCTACACCTTC
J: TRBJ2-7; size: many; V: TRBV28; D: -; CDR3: CASSPARPRGSYEQYF; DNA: TGTGCCAGCAGCCCAGCTAGACCGCGAGGCTCCTACGAGCAGTACTTC
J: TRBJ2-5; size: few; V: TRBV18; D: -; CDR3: CASSPTRGTQETQYF; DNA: TGTGCCAGCTCACCAACCCGCGGGACACAAGAGACCCAGTACTTC
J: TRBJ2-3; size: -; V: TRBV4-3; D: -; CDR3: CASSQGPSGATDTQYF; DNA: TGCGCCAGCAGCCAAGGCCCATCGGGGGCCACAGATACGCAGTATTTT
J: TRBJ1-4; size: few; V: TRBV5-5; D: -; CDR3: CASSLDGYEKLFF; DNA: TGTGCCAGCAGCTTGGACGGCTATGAAAAACTGTTTTTT
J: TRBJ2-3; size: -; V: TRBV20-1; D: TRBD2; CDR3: CSATGREEVHTQYF; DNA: TGCAGTGCTACGGGTCGGGAGGAAGTGCATACGCAGTATTTT
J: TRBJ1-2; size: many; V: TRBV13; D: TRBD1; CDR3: CASSPTGTNYGYTF; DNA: TGTGCCAGCAGCCCGACAGGGACTAACTATGGCTACACCTTC
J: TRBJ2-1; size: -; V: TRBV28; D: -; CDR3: CASSFWGGYNEQFF; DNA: TGTGCCAGCAGTTTCTGGGGCGGCTACAATGAGCAGTTCTTC
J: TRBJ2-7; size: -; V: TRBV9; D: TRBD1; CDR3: CASSATGTADHEQYF; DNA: TGTGCCAGCAGCGCTACCGGGACAGCTGACCACGAGCAGTACTTC
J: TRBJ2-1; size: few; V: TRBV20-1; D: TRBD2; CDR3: CSGTGRDGSSYNEQFF; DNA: TGCAGTGGCACGGGGAGGGACGGAAGCTCCTACAATGAGCAGTTCTTC
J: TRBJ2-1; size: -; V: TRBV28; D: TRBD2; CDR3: CASSFSPTSAFGQFF; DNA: TGTGCCAGCAGTTTTTCCCCAACTAGCGCTTTCGGGCAGTTCTTC
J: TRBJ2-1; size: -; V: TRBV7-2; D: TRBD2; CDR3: CASSLVAGFNEQFF; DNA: TGTGCCAGCAGCTTAGTAGCGGGCTTCAATGAGCAGTTCTTC
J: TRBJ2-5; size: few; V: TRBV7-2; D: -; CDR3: CASSPRLTGQETQYF; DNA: TGTGCCAGCAGCCCACGGTTGACGGGGCAAGAGACCCAGTACTTC
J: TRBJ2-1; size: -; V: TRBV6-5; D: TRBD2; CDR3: CASSYSIEGRAGEQFF; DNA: TGTGCCAGCAGTTACTCGATTGAGGGGAGGGCCGGTGAGCAGTTCTTC
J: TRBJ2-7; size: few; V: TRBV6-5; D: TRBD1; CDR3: CASSSGQGGYGEQYF; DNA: TGTGCCAGCAGTTCAGGACAGGGGGGCTACGGGGAGCAGTACTTC
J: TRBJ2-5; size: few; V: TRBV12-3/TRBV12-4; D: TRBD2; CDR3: CASSPGLAGGTQYF; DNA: TGTGCCAGCAGTCCCGGACTAGCGGGTGGGACCCAGTACTTC
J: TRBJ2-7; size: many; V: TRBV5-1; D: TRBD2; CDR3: CASSSVAGGPFHEQYF; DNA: TGCGCCAGCAGCTCCGTAGCGGGAGGGCCTTTCCACGAGCAGTACTTC
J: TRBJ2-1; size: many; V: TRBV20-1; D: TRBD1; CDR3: CSARLPGQGIGEQFF; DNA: TGCAGTGCAAGACTTCCGGGACAGGGGATTGGTGAGCAGTTCTTC
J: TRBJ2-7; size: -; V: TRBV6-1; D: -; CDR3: CASTTRPGVPTYEQYF; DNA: TGTGCCAGCACCACCCGACCTGGGGTCCCGACCTACGAGCAGTACTTC
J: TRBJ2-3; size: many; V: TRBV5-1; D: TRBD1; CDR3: CASSSRYRQGQKTDTQYF; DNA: TGCGCCAGCAGCTCCCGCTACCGACAGGGCCAGAAAACAGATACGCAGTATTTT
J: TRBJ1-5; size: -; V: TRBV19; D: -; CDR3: CASSIDTGTNQPQHF; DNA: TGTGCCAGTAGTATAGATACGGGAACGAATCAGCCCCAGCATTTT
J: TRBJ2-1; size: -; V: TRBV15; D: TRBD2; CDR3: CATSRAGTSEYNEQFF; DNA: TGTGCCACCAGCAGAGCGGGGACTAGCGAATACAATGAGCAGTTCTTC
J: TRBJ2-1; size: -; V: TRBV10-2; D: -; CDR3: CASSDFLSPYNEQFF; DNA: TGCGCCAGCAGTGATTTCTTGTCCCCCTACAATGAGCAGTTCTTC
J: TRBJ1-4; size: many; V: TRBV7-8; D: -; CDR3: CASSLVAGPPGEKLFF; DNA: TGTGCCAGCAGCTTAGTGGCCGGGCCCCCCGGCGAAAAACTGTTTTTT
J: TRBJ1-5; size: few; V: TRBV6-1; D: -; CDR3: CASTYPPGSNQPQHF; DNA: TGTGCCAGCACCTACCCCCCCGGGAGCAATCAGCCCCAGCATTTT
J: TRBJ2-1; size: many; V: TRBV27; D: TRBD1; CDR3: CASSAVLRTGDNEQFF; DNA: TGTGCCAGCAGTGCGGTCCTAAGGACAGGGGACAATGAGCAGTTCTTC
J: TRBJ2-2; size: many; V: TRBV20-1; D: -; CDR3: CSASRTAGTGELFF; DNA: TGCAGTGCAAGCCGGACGGCGGGGACCGGGGAGCTGTTTTTT
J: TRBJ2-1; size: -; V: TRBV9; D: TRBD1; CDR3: CASSVAGPGGDSEQFF; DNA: TGTGCCAGCAGCGTAGCAGGTCCAGGGGGCGACTCGGAGCAGTTCTTC
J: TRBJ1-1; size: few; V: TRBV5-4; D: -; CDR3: CASTRHRVLNTEAFF; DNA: TGTGCCAGCACCCGGCACAGGGTTCTGAACACTGAAGCTTTCTTT
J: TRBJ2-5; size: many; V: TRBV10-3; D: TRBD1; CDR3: CAISDLDRGIQGTQYF; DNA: TGTGCCATCAGTGACCTCGACAGGGGGATTCAGGGGACCCAGTACTTC